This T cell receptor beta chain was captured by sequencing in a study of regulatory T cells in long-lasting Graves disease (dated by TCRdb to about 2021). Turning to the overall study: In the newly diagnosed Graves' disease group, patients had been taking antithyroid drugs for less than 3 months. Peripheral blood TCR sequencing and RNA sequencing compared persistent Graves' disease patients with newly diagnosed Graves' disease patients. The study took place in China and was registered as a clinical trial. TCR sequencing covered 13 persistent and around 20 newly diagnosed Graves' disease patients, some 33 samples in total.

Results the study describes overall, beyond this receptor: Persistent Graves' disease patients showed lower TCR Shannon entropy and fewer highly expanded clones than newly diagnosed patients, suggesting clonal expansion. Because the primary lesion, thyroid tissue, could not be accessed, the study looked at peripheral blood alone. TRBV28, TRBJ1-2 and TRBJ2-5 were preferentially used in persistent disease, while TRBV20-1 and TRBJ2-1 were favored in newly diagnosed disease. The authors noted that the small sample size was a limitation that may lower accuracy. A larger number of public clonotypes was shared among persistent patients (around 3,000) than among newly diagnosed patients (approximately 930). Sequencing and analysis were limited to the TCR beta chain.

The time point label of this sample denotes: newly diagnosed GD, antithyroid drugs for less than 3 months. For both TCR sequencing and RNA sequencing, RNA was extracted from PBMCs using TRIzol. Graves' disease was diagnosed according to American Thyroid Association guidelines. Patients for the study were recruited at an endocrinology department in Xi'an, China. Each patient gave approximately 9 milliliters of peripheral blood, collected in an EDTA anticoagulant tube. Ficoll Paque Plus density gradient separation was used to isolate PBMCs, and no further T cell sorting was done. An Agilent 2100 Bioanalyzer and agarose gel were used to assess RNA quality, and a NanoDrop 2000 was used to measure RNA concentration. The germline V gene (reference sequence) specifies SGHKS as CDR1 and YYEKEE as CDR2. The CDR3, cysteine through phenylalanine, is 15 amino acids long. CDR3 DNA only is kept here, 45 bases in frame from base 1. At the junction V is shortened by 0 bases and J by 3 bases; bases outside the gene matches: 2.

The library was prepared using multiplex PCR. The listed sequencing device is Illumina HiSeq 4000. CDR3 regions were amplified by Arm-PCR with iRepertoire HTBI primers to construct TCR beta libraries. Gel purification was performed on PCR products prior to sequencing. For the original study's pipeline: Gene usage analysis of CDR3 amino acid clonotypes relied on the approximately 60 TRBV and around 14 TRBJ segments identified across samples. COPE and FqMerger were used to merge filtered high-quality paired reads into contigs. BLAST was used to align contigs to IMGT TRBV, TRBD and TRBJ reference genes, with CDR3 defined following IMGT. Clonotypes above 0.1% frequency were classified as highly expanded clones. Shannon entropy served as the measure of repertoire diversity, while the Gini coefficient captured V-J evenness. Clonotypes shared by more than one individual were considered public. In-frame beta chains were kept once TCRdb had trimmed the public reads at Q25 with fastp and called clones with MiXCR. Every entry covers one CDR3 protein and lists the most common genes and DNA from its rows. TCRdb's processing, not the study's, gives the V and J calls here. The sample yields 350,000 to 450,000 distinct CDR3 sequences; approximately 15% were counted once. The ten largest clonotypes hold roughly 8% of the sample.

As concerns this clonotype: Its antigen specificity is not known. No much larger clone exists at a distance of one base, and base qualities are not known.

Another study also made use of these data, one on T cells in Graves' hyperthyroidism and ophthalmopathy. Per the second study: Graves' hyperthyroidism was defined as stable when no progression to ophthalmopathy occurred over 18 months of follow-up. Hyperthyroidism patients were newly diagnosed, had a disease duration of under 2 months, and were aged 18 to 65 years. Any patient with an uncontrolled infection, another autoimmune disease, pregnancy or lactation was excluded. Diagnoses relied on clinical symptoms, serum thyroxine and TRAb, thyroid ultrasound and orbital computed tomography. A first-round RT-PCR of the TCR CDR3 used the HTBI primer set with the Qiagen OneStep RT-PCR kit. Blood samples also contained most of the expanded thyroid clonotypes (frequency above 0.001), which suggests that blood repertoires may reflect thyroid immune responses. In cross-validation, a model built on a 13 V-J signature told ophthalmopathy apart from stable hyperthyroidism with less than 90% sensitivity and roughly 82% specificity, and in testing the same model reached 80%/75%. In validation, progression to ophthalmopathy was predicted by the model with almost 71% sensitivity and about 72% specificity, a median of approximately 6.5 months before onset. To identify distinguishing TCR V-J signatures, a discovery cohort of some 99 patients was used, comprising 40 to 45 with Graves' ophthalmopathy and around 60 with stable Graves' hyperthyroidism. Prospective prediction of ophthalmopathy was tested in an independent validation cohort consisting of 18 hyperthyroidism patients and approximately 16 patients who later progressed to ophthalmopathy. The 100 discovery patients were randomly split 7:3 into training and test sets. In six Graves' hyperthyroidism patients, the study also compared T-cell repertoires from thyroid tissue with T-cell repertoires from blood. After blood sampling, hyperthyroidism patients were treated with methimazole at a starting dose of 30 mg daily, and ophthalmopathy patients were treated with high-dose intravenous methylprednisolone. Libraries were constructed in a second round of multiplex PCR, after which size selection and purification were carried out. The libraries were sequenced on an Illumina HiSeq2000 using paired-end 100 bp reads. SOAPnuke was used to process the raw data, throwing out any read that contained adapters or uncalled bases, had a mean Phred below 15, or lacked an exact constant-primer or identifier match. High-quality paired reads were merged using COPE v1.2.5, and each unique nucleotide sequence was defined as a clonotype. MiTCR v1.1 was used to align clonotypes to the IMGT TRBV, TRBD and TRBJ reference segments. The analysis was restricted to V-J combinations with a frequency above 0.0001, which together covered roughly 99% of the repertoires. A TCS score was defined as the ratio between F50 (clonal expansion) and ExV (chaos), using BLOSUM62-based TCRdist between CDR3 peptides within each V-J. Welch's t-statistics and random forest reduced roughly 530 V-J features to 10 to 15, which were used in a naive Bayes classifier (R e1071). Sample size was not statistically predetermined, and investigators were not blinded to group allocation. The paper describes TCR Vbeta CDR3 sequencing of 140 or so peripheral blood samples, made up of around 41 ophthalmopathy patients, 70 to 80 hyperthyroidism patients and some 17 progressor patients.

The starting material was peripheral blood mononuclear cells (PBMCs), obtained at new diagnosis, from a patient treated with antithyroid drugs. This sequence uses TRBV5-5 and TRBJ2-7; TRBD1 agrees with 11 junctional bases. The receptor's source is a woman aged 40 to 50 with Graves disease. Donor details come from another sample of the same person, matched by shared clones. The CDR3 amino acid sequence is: CASSLEGQGGYEQYF. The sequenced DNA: TGTGCCAGCAGCTTGGAGGGACAGGGGGGCTACGAGCAGTACTTC.